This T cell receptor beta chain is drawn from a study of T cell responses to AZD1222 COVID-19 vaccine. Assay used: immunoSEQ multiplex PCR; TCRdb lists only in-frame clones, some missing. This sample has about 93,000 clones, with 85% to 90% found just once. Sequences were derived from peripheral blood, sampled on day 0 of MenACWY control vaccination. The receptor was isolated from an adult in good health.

The CDR3 here is CASSTDIRGGYTF. The CDR3 DNA reads as TGTGCCAGCAGCACGGACATCCGGGGGGGCTACACCTTC. V is TRBV5-4 and J is TRBJ1-2; weak D call: TRBD1 (5 bases). Germline V CDR1 and CDR2: SGHNT, YYREEE (reference sequence). The CDR3 totals 13 residues. V lost 4 bases to trimming and J lost 8 bases, with 15 bases between them. Using reference TRBV5-4 and TRBJ1-2 for the parts outside the CDR3, the full variable domain is ETGVTQSPTHLIKTRGQQVTLRCSSQSGHNTVSWYQQALGQGPQFIFQYYREEENGRGNFPPRFSGLQFPNYSSELNVNALELDDSALYLCASSTDIRGGYTFGSGTRLTVV.